Below, 26 T cell receptor beta chains from the same sample are listed, as sequenced in a study of blood T cell repertoires in COVID-19. Sequenced by immunoSEQ multiplex PCR; TCRdb stores in-frame clones only, minus some. Here the sample spans about 320,000 clones, more than 75% being singletons. The material sequenced was PBMCs or T cells enriched from blood (not recorded which). These receptors were obtained from a man in his sixties who had recovered from COVID-19.

The chain carries TRBV5-8 and TRBJ1-5, with D maybe TRBD1 (6 bases). CDR1 and CDR2 (germline): SGHTS, YDEGEE. CDR3 length: 16 amino acids. The V gene lost 1 base and the J gene lost 1 base, with 12 bases spanning the gap. This CDR3 is CASSLRGTGSNQPQHF. DNA for the CDR3: TGTGCCAGCAGCTTGAGGGGGACGGGGAGCAATCAGCCCCAGCATTTT.

The V gene is TRBV9, the J gene TRBJ2-1; D perhaps matches TRBD1 (6 bases). The germline gives CDR1 SGDLS, CDR2 YYNGEE. This CDR3 is 15 amino acids long. V was trimmed by 6 bases and J by 8 bases, leaving 21 bases between them. The CDR3 reads CASKKGHQEWDEQFF. The CDR3 DNA is TGTGCCAGCAAGAAGGGACACCAGGAGTGGGATGAGCAGTTCTTC. Drawing the rest from reference TRBV9 and TRBJ2-1, the complete variable domain is DSGVTQTPKHLITATGQRVTLRCSPRSGDLSVYWYQQSLDQGLQFLIQYYNGEERAKGNILERFSAQQFPDLHSELNLSSLELGDSALYFCASKKGHQEWDEQFFGPGTRLTVL.

The rearrangement links TRBV19 to TRBJ1-4, with TRBD1 identical over 7 bases. In germline, CDR1 is LNHDA, CDR2 SQIVND (reference sequence). The CDR3 sequence is 14 residues long. Trimming took 9 bases from V and 8 from J; bases not matched to a gene: 12. CDR3 protein: CASEETGYSEKLFF. The CDR3 coding sequence is TGTGCCAGCGAAGAGACAGGGTATTCAGAAAAACTGTTTTTT.

This clone was recorded once. The chain combines TRBV5-8 with TRBJ2-5, with 10 bases fitting TRBD1. Trimming took 4 bases from V and 5 from J; bases not matched to a gene: 8. The V gene's germline CDR1 is SGHTS and CDR2 YDEGEE. The CDR3 runs to 15 residues. For the CDR3, the DNA is TGTGCCAGCAGCATAGGGACAGGGGCGGACGAGACCCAGTACTTC. It is translated as CASSIGTGADETQYF.

The chain links TRBV7-2 to TRBJ2-2; tentative D call: TRBD2 (6 bases). The CDR3 runs to 15 residues. Germline V gene lookup returns CDR1 SGHTA and CDR2 FQGNSA. The ends were cut back, 0 bases at V and 4 bases at J, with 9 bases in the middle. This chain's CDR3 is CASSLAVGGTGELFF. In DNA, the CDR3 is TGTGCCAGCAGCTTAGCGGTGGGGGGCACCGGGGAGCTGTTTTTT.

J is TRBJ2-6 and V is TRBV10-3; TRBD1 aligns across 9 bases. The CDR3 loop spans 18 amino acids. V shed 3 bases and J 1 base; nucleotides not matched to a gene: 7. Germline CDR1 reads ENHRY; CDR2 reads SYGVKD. In DNA form, the CDR3 reads TGTGCCATCAGTGATCTAGGGACAGGGTCTTCTGGGGCCAACGTCCTGACTTTC. This codes for CAISDLGTGSSGANVLTF.

This clone occurred once. The V and J genes are TRBV10-3 and TRBJ1-2; TRBD1 agrees at 9 bases. CDR1 is ENHRY, CDR2 SYGVKD, per germline. The CDR3 is made up of 14 amino acids. J gave up 2 bases and V 5 bases, and 3 bases lay outside the gene matches. The CDR3 is CAISKTGGNYGYTF. The CDR3 DNA reads TGTGCCATCAGTAAGACAGGGGGGAACTATGGCTACACCTTC.

The chain combines TRBV9 with TRBJ1-2; no clear D gene. Trimming pared 0 bases from V and 2 bases from J, leaving 5 bases between. Germline V CDR1 and CDR2: SGDLS, YYNGEE. This CDR3 spans 13 amino acids. CDR3 DNA: TGTGCCAGCAGCGTAGGAGAGAACTATGGCTACACCTTC. It codes for CASSVGENYGYTF.

The gene calls are TRBV29-1 and TRBJ1-1; TRBD1 matches at 8 bases. The V segment lost 7 bases and the J segment 11 bases; nucleotides outside the gene matches: 12. The CDR3 is 12 amino acids. Germline CDR1 is SQVTM and CDR2 is ANQGSEA. CDR3 sequence (DNA): TGCAGCGCCCGCCCGGGACAGGCTGTGGCTTTCTTT. Translated: CSARPGQAVAFF.

The rearrangement links TRBV11-2 to TRBJ2-7; TRBD1 aligns across 8 bases. From germline, CDR1 is SGHAT and CDR2 FQNNGV. V lost 0 bases to trimming and J lost 3 bases; unmatched junction nucleotides: 4. The CDR3 runs 15 residues. The CDR3 DNA is TGTGCCAGCAGCTTAGATATACAGGGGGTCTACGAGCAGTACTTC. Its translation: CASSLDIQGVYEQYF.

As to this clone: The identical CDR3 is also encoded by other nucleotide sequences in the sample. This chain connects TRBV7-3 to TRBJ1-2; the match to TRBD1 covers 8 bases. Looked up from germline, CDR1 is SGHTA and CDR2 is FQGTGA. V trimming: 5 bases; J trimming: 6 bases; junction bases outside the gene matches: 5. The CDR3 totals 13 residues. The CDR3 reads CASSLGQGDGYTF. Written as DNA, the CDR3 is TGTGCCAGCAGCCTCGGACAGGGTGATGGCTACACCTTC.

This clone was detected once. The CDR3 region is CASSLAGTRETQYF. For the CDR3, the DNA is TGCGCCAGCAGCTTGGCCGGGACAAGGGAGACCCAGTACTTC. This rearrangement joins TRBV5-1 to TRBJ2-5; D perhaps matches TRBD1 (6 bases). Trimming removed 0 bases at V and 5 bases at J, with 11 bases between. CDR1 and CDR2 from the germline V gene are SGHRS and YFSETQ. The CDR3 has 14 residues.

V usage is TRBV28 and J usage is TRBJ2-1; 13 nucleotides align to TRBD2. This CDR3 comprises 18 residues. From germline, CDR1 is MDHEN and CDR2 SYDVKM. The ends lost 5 bases at V and 7 bases at J; junction bases unmatched: 14. The CDR3 region has the DNA TGTGCCAGCAGTACCGGACTAGCGGGAGTGAGGCGGAGGAATGAGCAGTTCTTC. This codes for CASSTGLAGVRRRNEQFF.

As to this clone: Other DNA sequences from this sample encode an identical CDR3 as well. The rearrangement uses TRBV20-1 and TRBJ2-7; 7 bases align to TRBD1. The germline gives CDR1 DFQATT, CDR2 SNEGSKA (reference sequence). The V segment lost 5 bases and the J segment 6 bases; nucleotides outside the gene matches: 4. The CDR3 has 11 amino acids. The CDR3 DNA sequence: TGCAGTGCTCGACAGGGAAGCGAGCAGTACTTC. Translated: CSARQGSEQYF.

The chain links TRBV5-1 to TRBJ1-2, with TRBD1 identical over 8 bases. Germline values: CDR1 SGHRS, CDR2 YFSETQ. The CDR3 covers 14 residues. V lost 5 bases to trimming and J lost 5 bases; unmatched junction nucleotides: 8. CDR3 sequence reads: CASRSRQGRYGYTF. CDR3 nucleotides: TGCGCCAGCAGATCCCGACAGGGGAGATATGGCTACACCTTC.

The CDR3: CASSQPTGGYADTQYF. The CDR3 coding sequence is TGTGCCAGCAGCCAACCCACAGGGGGCTACGCAGATACGCAGTATTTT. The chain couples TRBV3-1 (or the pseudogene TRBV3-2) to TRBJ2-3; 9 nucleotides match TRBD1. Unmatched junction bases numbered 7, after V lost 2 bases and J lost 4 bases. CDR1 and CDR2 from the germline V gene are LGHDT and YNNKEL (reference sequence). This CDR3 is built from 16 residues.

This sequence joins TRBV29-1 and TRBJ2-7, with a weak D call TRBD2 (5 bases). The CDR3 runs 15 residues. Germline loops: CDR1 SQVTM, CDR2 ANQGSEA. V shed 7 bases and J shed 4 bases, with 23 bases lying between them. Here the CDR3 DNA reads TGCAGCGCCGGGCAGGTGGGTGGGAGACCTTACGAGCAGTACTTC. Translation: CSAGQVGGRPYEQYF.

V gene TRBV9 combines with J gene TRBJ1-1; D remains ambiguous. Germline-derived CDR1 and CDR2 are SGDLS and YYNGEE. The CDR3 totals 13 residues. V shed 4 bases and J shed 6 bases, with 13 bases lying between them. CDR3 DNA: TGTGCCAGCAGCCCCACCAGTATTTCTGAAGCTTTCTTT. Translating gives CASSPTSISEAFF. Together with reference TRBV9 and TRBJ1-1, the CDR3 gives the full variable domain: DSGVTQTPKHLITATGQRVTLRCSPRSGDLSVYWYQQSLDQGLQFLIQYYNGEERAKGNILERFSAQQFPDLHSELNLSSLELGDSALYFCASSPTSISEAFFGQGTRLTVV.

This chain connects TRBV30 to TRBJ1-1; D gene ambiguous. Germline-derived CDR1 and CDR2 are GTSNPN and SVGIG (reference sequence). Trimming pared 1 base from V and 1 base from J, leaving 7 bases between. The CDR3 sequence is 13 residues long. The CDR3 bases are TGTGCCTGGAGTGCCACACAGAACACTGAAGCTTTCTTT. Protein sequence: CAWSATQNTEAFF. Drawing the rest from reference TRBV30 and TRBJ1-1, the complete variable domain is SQTIHQWPATLVQPVGSPLSLECTVEGTSNPNLYWYRQAAGRGLQLLFYSVGIGQISSEVPQNLSASRPQDRQFILSSKKLLLSDSGFYLCAWSATQNTEAFFGQGTRLTVV.

V gene TRBV4-1 combines with J gene TRBJ2-3; possible D gene TRBD1, 6 bases. V was cut by 3 bases and J by 2 bases, with 12 bases left in between. CDR1 MGHRA and CDR2 YSYEKL come from the germline V gene. The CDR3 runs to 15 residues. The CDR3 loop is CASSQVTGLTDTQYF. The CDR3 coding sequence is TGCGCCAGCAGCCAGGTTACAGGGCTCACAGATACGCAGTATTTT.

The chain is built from TRBV2 and TRBJ1-5; D is ambiguous. In germline, CDR1 is SNHLY, CDR2 FYNNEI. V was shortened by 7 bases and J by 3 bases, with 10 bases between the two germline ends. This CDR3 is 13 amino acids long. CDR3 coding DNA: TGTGCCAGCACTAGAGATCTCAATCAGCCCCAGCATTTT. This codes for CASTRDLNQPQHF.

V is TRBV6-1 and J is TRBJ2-3, with 10 bases that match TRBD1. V shed 4 bases, J shed 4 bases, and the junction held 8 bases outside the gene matches. Per the germline V gene, CDR1 is MNHNS and CDR2 is SASEGT. The CDR3 runs to 16 residues. The CDR3 sequence: CASSGQGAYGADTQYF. In DNA, the CDR3 is TGTGCCAGCAGTGGACAGGGGGCGTATGGGGCAGATACGCAGTATTTT.

V and J are TRBV19 and TRBJ2-3, with D hard to call. The CDR3 extends over 14 amino acids. Per the germline V gene, CDR1 is LNHDA and CDR2 is SQIVND (reference sequence). Trimming pared 2 bases from V and 2 bases from J, leaving 8 bases between. The CDR3 DNA is TGTGCCAGTAGTATATCAGTAAACACAGATACGCAGTATTTT. This encodes CASSISVNTDTQYF.

The gene calls are TRBV30 and TRBJ2-7; 12 positions agree with TRBD1. The CDR3 runs 15 residues. From germline, CDR1 is GTSNPN and CDR2 SVGIG (reference sequence). Trimming cost V 5 bases and J 3 bases; bases outside gene matches: 8. The CDR3 DNA follows: TGTGCCTGGGCGACCGGGACAGGGGGCTTCTACGAGCAGTACTTC. As protein: CAWATGTGGFYEQYF.

The rearrangement links TRBV11-2 to TRBJ2-3; D not certain. The V gene's germline CDR1 is SGHAT and CDR2 FQNNGV. V dropped 1 base and J dropped 1 base, with 12 bases sitting between them. The CDR3 runs to 16 residues. CDR3 coding DNA: TGTGCCAGCAGCTTAGTCTATATAAGCGGCACAGATACGCAGTATTTT. Its translation: CASSLVYISGTDTQYF.

This chain connects TRBV28 to TRBJ2-1, with 8 bases aligning to TRBD2. This CDR3 comprises 13 residues. Germline CDR1 reads MDHEN; CDR2 reads SYDVKM. After removal of 6 bases from V and 7 bases from J, the junction contained 5 bases not matched to a gene. The CDR3 loop reads CASREAGVNEQFF. The CDR3 DNA is TGTGCCAGCAGAGAAGCGGGAGTTAATGAGCAGTTCTTC.